The 7 T cell receptor beta chains below all came from one sample that was sequenced in a study of tumor-infiltrating lymphocytes in primary liver carcinoma. From roughly 21-30 mg of unsorted bulk tissue, DNA and RNA were co-extracted together. The authors made TCR beta cDNA from about 500 ng total RNA with a constant-region primer. Generation of the TCR beta libraries relied on three nested multiplex PCR rounds using slightly modified ARM-PCR. Each of the first two PCR rounds ran 9 to 11 cycles with TRBV1-TRBV30 forward and C-beta reverse primers. Each CDR3 protein is one row after TCRdb ran MiXCR on the multiplex PCR reads. Of under 45,000 distinct CDR3 sequences in the sample, roughly 70% were seen once. Specimen: liver tumor tissue from sampling region 4. Specified subset: tumor region T4, right-lateral pole. The receptors here all came from a man aged 35 to 55 with primary liver carcinoma and hepatitis B virus infection.

This clonotype was found once. As the CDR3 is not closed by the conserved phenylalanine or tryptophan, this likely results from a read error. V usage is TRBV2 and J usage is TRBJ2-2, with D maybe TRBD1 (5 bases). Germline V gene sequence: CDR1 SNHLY, CDR2 FYNNEI. This CDR3 is 14 amino acids long. V lost 8 bases and J lost 3, with 13 bases in between. The CDR3 region is CASRAGYYTGELFI. The CDR3 DNA reads TGTGCCAGCCGGGCAGGGTACTACACCGGGGAGCTGTTTATT.

This clonotype was detected many times. DNA for the CDR3: TGTGCCACCAGTTATCAAGGAGGAGAGACCCAGTACTTC. This gives the protein CATSYQGGETQYF. The rearrangement links TRBV15 to TRBJ2-5; a possible D gene is TRBD2 (5 bases). CDR1 is LNHNV and CDR2 is YYDKDF in the germline V gene (reference sequence). V gave up 6 bases and J gave up 4 bases, with 12 bases separating them. The CDR3 has 13 amino acids.

The CDR3 DNA reads TGTGCCACCAGCGCAAGAAGCACCGAAGCTTTCTTT. Protein sequence: CATSARSTEAFF. The chain links TRBV24-1 to TRBJ1-1; D unclear. The CDR3 contains 12 residues. The V and J ends lost 7 bases and 8 bases respectively, with 13 bases between them. The germline V gene encodes CDR1 KGHDR and CDR2 SFDVKD.

The V gene is TRBV29-1, the J gene TRBJ2-7; D could derive from TRBD1 or TRBD2 (5 bases each). Germline V lookup: CDR1 SQVTM, CDR2 ANQGSEA. Trimming removed 8 bases from V and 12 bases from J, with 35 bases in between. There are 16 residues in the CDR3. The CDR3 DNA sequence: TGCAGCTCCATGATATCTGGGACCGGCACTCCCTACGTGCCGTACTTC. Protein product: CSSMISGTGTPYVPYF.

About this clonotype: An end of the junction does not agree with germline; a read error may underlie this. The chain recombines TRBV30 with TRBJ2-7; 9 bases fit TRBD2. From germline, CDR1 is GTSNPN and CDR2 SVGIG (reference sequence). The CDR3 has 15 amino acids. CDR3 nucleotide sequence: TGTGCCTGGAGTGCAGGACTAGCGAGAGTTTCTGAGCACTACTTC. Its protein is CAWSAGLARVSEHYF. Variable domain in full (rest from reference TRBV30 and TRBJ2-7): SQTIHQWPATLVQPVGSPLSLECTVEGTSNPNLYWYRQAAGRGLQLLFYSVGIGQISSEVPQNLSASRPQDRQFILSSKKLLLSDSGFYLCAWSAGLARVSEHYFGPGTRLTVT.

On this clonotype: Germline and junction disagree at one end, which may indicate a read error. The chain recombines TRBV5-1 with TRBJ2-7, with TRBD2 as a possible D gene (5 bases). Germline V gives CDR1 SGHRS, CDR2 YFSETQ. The CDR3 consists of 16 residues. CDR3 in amino acids: CATSLGARSPKWEQYF. The CDR3 DNA sequence: TGCGCCACCAGCTTGGGAGCTAGGTCTCCCAAATGGGAGCAATACTTC.

A remark on this clonotype: At one end the junction does not follow the germline gene, possibly because of a read error. DNA for the CDR3: TGCAACGCTCAGGATGGAGGCTGCACCTTC. Its translation: CNAQDGGCTF. The chain uses TRBV29-1 and TRBJ1-2; D gene unclear. This CDR3 contains 10 residues. Germline V gene lookup returns CDR1 SQVTM and CDR2 ANQGSEA.